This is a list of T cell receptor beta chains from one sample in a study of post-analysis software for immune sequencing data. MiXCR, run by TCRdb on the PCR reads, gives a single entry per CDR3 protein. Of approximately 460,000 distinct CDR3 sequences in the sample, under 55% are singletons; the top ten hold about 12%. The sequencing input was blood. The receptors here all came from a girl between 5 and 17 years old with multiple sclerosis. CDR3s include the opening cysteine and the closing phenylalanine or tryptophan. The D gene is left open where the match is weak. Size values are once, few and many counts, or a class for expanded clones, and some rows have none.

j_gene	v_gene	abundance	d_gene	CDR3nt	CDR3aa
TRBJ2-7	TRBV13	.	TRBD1	TGTGCCAGCAGCTTACGGACAGGGCTGGGGATGAACTACGAGCAGTACTTC	CASSLRTGLGMNYEQYF
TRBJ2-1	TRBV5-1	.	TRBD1	TGCGCCAGCACGGGACAGCAAACCTACAATGAGCAGTTCTTC	CASTGQQTYNEQFF
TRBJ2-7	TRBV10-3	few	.	TGTGCCATCAGTGAGTACCGGACAGCAGGCTACGAGCAGTACTTC	CAISEYRTAGYEQYF
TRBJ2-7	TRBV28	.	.	TGTGCCAGCAGTTTGTCCTCGTTCGAGCAGTACTTC	CASSLSSFEQYF
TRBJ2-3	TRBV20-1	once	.	TGCAGTGCTAGGAAAAACGGAGTCGTGGCAGATACGCAGTATTTT	CSARKNGVVADTQYF
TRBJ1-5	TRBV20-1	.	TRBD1	TGCAGTGCGACACCGGGCCCAGGGGGAGAGAGGCAGCCCCAGCATTTT	CSATPGPGGERQPQHF
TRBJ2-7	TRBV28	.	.	TGTGCCAGCAGTTTGAGCGCCACAGGGAACTACGAGCAGTACTTC	CASSLSATGNYEQYF
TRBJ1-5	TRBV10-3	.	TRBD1	TGTGCCATCTCTCGACAGGGATCGGGTAGCAATCAGCCCCAGCATTTT	CAISRQGSGSNQPQHF
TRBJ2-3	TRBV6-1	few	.	TGTGCCAGCAATCCTAGAGGGGGGTCTCCGAACACAGATACGCAGTATTTT	CASNPRGGSPNTDTQYF
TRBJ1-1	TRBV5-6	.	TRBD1	TGTGCCAGCAGCCCACTGACAGGGTTAGGCACTGAAGCTTTCTTT	CASSPLTGLGTEAFF
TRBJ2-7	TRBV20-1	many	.	TGCAGTGCTAGAGATTCCTACGAGCAGTACTTC	CSARDSYEQYF
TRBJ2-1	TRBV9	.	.	TGTGCCAGCAGCGTAGTCAACAATGAACAGTTCTTC	CASSVVNNEQFF
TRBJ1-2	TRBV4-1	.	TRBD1	TGCGCCAGCAGCCGGACAGGGAGTTCCTATGGCTACACCTTC	CASSRTGSSYGYTF
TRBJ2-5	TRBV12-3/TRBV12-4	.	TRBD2	TGTGCCAACAGTTTAAGTCTAGCGGGAGGGCCGCAAGAGACCCAGTACTTC	CANSLSLAGGPQETQYF
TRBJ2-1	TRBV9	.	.	TGTGCCAGCAGCGTAGCTGACGACAAAAGCTCCTACAATGAGCAGTTCTTC	CASSVADDKSSYNEQFF
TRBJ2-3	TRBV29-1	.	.	TGCAGCGTTACAGGAGAGGGGGGCGGCACAGATACGCAGTATTTT	CSVTGEGGGTDTQYF